The 29 T cell receptor beta chains below were found in one sample sequenced in a study of blood T cells in healthy people across ages. It was with a sample-barcoded 5' primer and a J-beta primer mix that a second PCR of roughly 6 to 12 cycles was run. TCRdb re-called the 5' RACE reads with MiXCR, one entry per CDR3 protein. The repertoire holds 600,000 to 800,000 distinct CDR3 sequences, with under 25% as singletons. The sample taken for sequencing was blood. The receptors were sampled from a man between 65 and 85 years old in good health.

This clonotype was counted only a few times. The genes are TRBV5-1 and TRBJ1-5, with a weak D call TRBD1 (5 bases). CDR1 is SGHRS, CDR2 YFSETQ, per germline. The V end was cut by 0 bases, the J end by 3 bases, with 7 bases between. The CDR3 extends over 14 amino acids. CDR3 region: CASSLGGDNQPQHF. CDR3 DNA: TGCGCCAGCAGCTTGGGAGGGGACAATCAGCCCCAGCATTTT.

The V and J genes are TRBV19 and TRBJ2-2; 7 nucleotides line up with TRBD2. J lost 7 bases, V lost 7 bases, and 12 bases had no gene match. CDR3 length equals 15 residues. CDR1 is LNHDA, CDR2 SQIVND, per germline (reference sequence). CDR3: CASIKSGTAGGELFF. CDR3 coding DNA: TGTGCCAGTATCAAGAGCGGGACTGCTGGCGGGGAGCTGTTTTTT.

The chain recombines TRBV20-1 with TRBJ2-3; 9 bases are a match to TRBD2. J was trimmed by 4 bases and V by 0 bases; bases with no gene match: 5. The CDR3 length is 15 residues. CDR1 and CDR2 (germline): DFQATT, SNEGSKA (reference sequence). The CDR3 DNA reads TGCAGTGCTAGAGATCGGCGGGAGGGTTCAGATACGCAGTATTTT. This codes for CSARDRREGSDTQYF.

The chain has TRBV11-2 and TRBJ2-3, with 11 nucleotides matching TRBD1. The CDR3 has 17 residues. V gave up 4 bases and J gave up 3 bases; unmatched junction bases: 9. Germline V CDR1 and CDR2: SGHAT, FQNNGV. The DNA for the CDR3 is TGTGCCAGCAGCTCTGGACAGGGGGCGATGTCGACAGATACGCAGTATTTT. Its translation: CASSSGQGAMSTDTQYF. Together with reference TRBV11-2 and TRBJ2-3, the CDR3 gives the full variable domain: EAGVAQSPRYKIIEKRQSVAFWCNPISGHATLYWYQQILGQGPKLLIQFQNNGVVDDSQLPKDRFSAERLKGVDSTLKIQPAKLEDSAVYLCASSSGQGAMSTDTQYFGPGTRLTVL.

There are a few counts of this clonotype. The gene calls are TRBV2 and TRBJ2-3; 7 bases line up with TRBD1. Germline V gives CDR1 SNHLY, CDR2 FYNNEI. V was clipped by 5 bases and J by 3 bases; unmatched bases: 14. The CDR3 is made up of 17 amino acids. The CDR3 DNA sequence: TGTGCCAGCAGTCCCCTTGTCCGGGACAGAATAACAGATACGCAGTATTTT. It codes for CASSPLVRDRITDTQYF. The entire variable domain, with the rest obtained from reference TRBV2 and TRBJ2-3, is as follows: EPEVTQTPSHQVTQMGQEVILRCVPISNHLYFYWYRQILGQKVEFLVSFYNNEISEKSEIFDDQFSVERPDGSNFTLKIRSTKLEDSAMYFCASSPLVRDRITDTQYFGPGTRLTVL.

This chain uses TRBV20-1 with TRBJ2-1, with 7 bases matching TRBD1. This CDR3 is 17 amino acids long. Germline V gives CDR1 DFQATT, CDR2 SNEGSKA (reference sequence). Losses at the gene ends were 0 bases for V and 5 bases for J; bases not matched to a gene: 13. The CDR3 here is CSARDPRRGGRDNEQFF. The CDR3 nucleotides are TGCAGTGCTAGAGATCCGAGGAGAGGGGGCAGGGACAATGAGCAGTTCTTC.

This clonotype has just a few counts. The V gene is TRBV27, the J gene TRBJ2-5; tentative D call: TRBD2 (7 bases). The tail of the sequence fits TRBJ2-1 better, so the J call may be wrong. The germline CDR1 and CDR2 sequences are MNHEY and SMNVEV (reference sequence). This CDR3 is built from 16 residues. DNA of the CDR3: TGTGCCAGCAGTTTATCGGCGGGGGCGAGGTACGATGAGCAGTTCTTC. Its protein is CASSLSAGARYDEQFF.

J is TRBJ1-3 and V is TRBV9; 8 positions match TRBD1. After removal of 2 bases from V and 2 bases from J, the junction contained 3 bases not matched to a gene. Germline V gene sequence: CDR1 SGDLS, CDR2 YYNGEE. The CDR3 runs to 15 residues. The DNA of the CDR3 is TGTGCCAGCAGCGTCGGACAGGGTCCTGGAAACACCATATATTTT. This translates into CASSVGQGPGNTIYF.

J is TRBJ2-1 and V is TRBV4-3; no definite D call. The germline V gene has CDR1 LGHNA and CDR2 YSLEER. The CDR3 spans 15 residues. V was clipped by 0 bases and J by 4 bases, with 10 bases between them. CDR3 DNA sequence: TGCGCCAGCAGCCAAGACAGGCTACAGTACAATGAGCAGTTCTTC. Its translation: CASSQDRLQYNEQFF.

The rearrangement joins TRBV28 to TRBJ2-5; tentatively, D is TRBD1 or TRBD2 (5 bases each). CDR1 is MDHEN, CDR2 SYDVKM, per germline. This CDR3 has 13 amino acids. V was cut by 8 bases and J by 2 bases, with 12 bases left in between. CDR3 DNA: TGTGCCAGCGGATGGGACGGACAAGAGACCCAGTACTTC. This translates into CASGWDGQETQYF.

This clonotype was seen only a few times. V usage is TRBV20-1 and J usage is TRBJ1-1, with D possibly being TRBD1 (5 bases). This CDR3 is 14 amino acids long. The V end lost 3 bases, the J end lost 0 bases, and 11 bases lay between the germline ends. The germline CDR1 and CDR2 sequences are DFQATT and SNEGSKA (reference sequence). The CDR3 loop is CSASWGQMNTEAFF. Written as DNA, the CDR3 is TGCAGTGCTAGTTGGGGCCAGATGAACACTGAAGCTTTCTTT.

This clonotype has at least ten counts. Sequence at one end of the junction differs from germline and may be a read error. The rearrangement links TRBV5-1 to TRBJ2-5, with D tentatively TRBD1 (7 bases). Matching the DNA end better, TRBJ2-7 makes the J call doubtful. CDR1 SGHRS and CDR2 YFSETQ come from the germline V gene. The CDR3 length is 12 residues. The CDR3 DNA is TGTGCCAGCAGGGGGGATTCCTACGAGCAGTACTTC. It is translated as CASRGDSYEQYF.

The chain links TRBV29-1 to TRBJ2-1, with 10 nucleotides matching TRBD1. CDR3 length equals 18 residues. Germline CDR1 SQVTM, CDR2 ANQGSEA. V lost 7 bases to trimming and J lost 3 bases; unmatched junction nucleotides: 18. Here the CDR3 reads CSAEDRGGSDGVYNEQFF. The CDR3 DNA reads TGCAGCGCAGAGGACAGGGGGGGATCTGACGGGGTCTACAATGAGCAGTTCTTC.

This chain links TRBV6-5 with TRBJ2-1, with unresolved D. The CDR3 has 16 amino acids. The ends were cut back, 0 bases at V and 2 bases at J, with 11 bases in the middle. In germline, CDR1 is MNHEY, CDR2 SVGAGI. CDR3 in amino acids: CASSYSRGFAYNEQFF. In DNA form, the CDR3 reads TGTGCCAGCAGTTACTCGAGAGGTTTTGCCTACAATGAGCAGTTCTTC.

This clonotype was observed many times. The chain recombines TRBV9 with TRBJ1-4, with 12 bases matching TRBD1. Per germline, CDR1 SGDLS and CDR2 YYNGEE. Germline trimming cut 4 bases from V and 8 bases from J; bases unmatched to any gene: 6. The CDR3 has 15 residues. The CDR3 DNA reads as TGTGCCAGCAGCCTTGGGACAGGGGGCGACGAAAAACTGTTTTTT. As protein: CASSLGTGGDEKLFF.

The chain joins TRBV10-2 to TRBJ2-1; maybe TRBD2 (5 bases). V lost 4 bases and J 0 bases, leaving 10 bases between the germline ends. This CDR3 has 15 amino acids. The V gene's germline CDR1 is WSHSY and CDR2 SAAADI. CDR3 nucleotide sequence: TGCGCCAGCAGTGTAGGAGCGGCCTCCTACAATGAGCAGTTCTTC. This gives the protein CASSVGAASYNEQFF.

This clonotype was counted at least ten times. The chain joins TRBV4-1 to TRBJ2-1; 7 bases line up with TRBD2. Trimming took 4 bases from V and 8 from J; bases not matched to a gene: 14. Germline CDR1 MGHRA, CDR2 YSYEKL. This CDR3 has 16 amino acids. As DNA, the CDR3 is TGCGCCAGCAGCCGCGGGGCAGGGAAAAGCGGGGATGAGCAGTTCTTC. Translating it yields CASSRGAGKSGDEQFF.

In regard to this clonotype: One end of the junction varies from germline; a read error may be responsible. The chain uses TRBV12-3 or TRBV12-4 and TRBJ2-5, with D possibly TRBD1 on 5 matching bases. CDR3 size: 14 residues. The CDR3 region is CASSFGRAQEAQYF. As DNA, the CDR3 is TGTGCCAGCAGTTTCGGCAGGGCGCAAGAGGCCCAGTACTTC.

This clonotype has a count of ten or more. The V and J genes are TRBV29-1 and TRBJ2-5, with 9 bases fitting TRBD1. The J segment lost 6 bases and the V segment lost 2 bases, leaving 7 bases of the junction unmatched. The CDR3 has 14 residues. CDR1 SQVTM and CDR2 ANQGSEA come from the germline V gene. CDR3 region: CSVEPGQGTKTQYF. The CDR3 DNA follows: TGCAGCGTTGAACCGGGACAGGGAACAAAGACCCAGTACTTC. The variable domain in full, completed from reference TRBV29-1 and TRBJ2-5, reads SAVISQKPSRDICQRGTSLTIQCQVDSQVTMMFWYRQQPGQSLTLIATANQGSEATYESGFVIDKFPISRPNLTFSTLTVSNMSPEDSSIYLCSVEPGQGTKTQYFGPGTRLLVL.

This clonotype has just a few counts. The chain employs TRBV20-1 and TRBJ2-5, with 8 positions matching TRBD2. The DNA matches TRBJ2-7 better at its end, which makes the J call doubtful. The CDR3 has 14 amino acids. The germline CDR1 and CDR2 sequences are DFQATT and SNEGSKA (reference sequence). The CDR3 here is CSAKMGLVDYEQYF. The CDR3 DNA is TGCAGTGCCAAAATGGGACTAGTCGACTACGAGCAGTACTTC.

This chain connects TRBV28 to TRBJ2-5; TRBD1 or TRBD2 may be the D gene (5 bases each). The V end was cut by 7 bases, the J end by 5 bases, with 17 bases between. Germline loops: CDR1 MDHEN, CDR2 SYDVKM. The CDR3 is 14 residues long. CDR3 in amino acids: CASIFWGNRETQYF. The CDR3 DNA follows: TGTGCCAGCATATTCTGGGGGAATAGGGAGACCCAGTACTTC.

This sequence joins TRBV20-1 and TRBJ2-7; maybe TRBD2 (6 bases). V lost 0 bases to trimming and J lost 1 base, with 7 bases between them. The length of the CDR3 is 13 residues. Germline assignment: CDR1 DFQATT and CDR2 SNEGSKA (reference sequence). Written as DNA, the CDR3 is TGCAGTGCTAGAGAGGGACTTTCCTACGAGCAGTACTTC. Residues: CSAREGLSYEQYF.

The rearrangement links TRBV4-1 to TRBJ2-2, with 9 nucleotides matching TRBD1. With V trimmed by 3 bases and J by 1 base, 0 bases remained unmatched. This CDR3 contains 15 residues. The germline CDR1 and CDR2 sequences are MGHRA and YSYEKL. The DNA of the CDR3 is TGCGCCAGCAGCCAGGGACAGGGGAACACCGGGGAGCTGTTTTTT. Residues: CASSQGQGNTGELFF.

With respect to this clonotype: Germline and junction disagree at one end, which may indicate a read error. V is TRBV29-1 and J is TRBJ2-7, with unresolved D. This CDR3 has 11 residues. The germline V gene encodes CDR1 SQVTM and CDR2 ANQGSEA. CDR3 in amino acids: CSVEEDYGQYF. As DNA, the CDR3 is TGCAGCGTTGAAGAAGATTACGGGCAGTACTTC.

The chain links TRBV6-1 to TRBJ2-7; D ambiguous. The CDR3 length is 12 residues. V was cut by 10 bases and J by 3 bases, with 13 bases left in between. In germline, CDR1 is MNHNS, CDR2 SASEGT. This CDR3 reads CATRWQHYEQYF. CDR3 nucleotide sequence: TGTGCCACTCGTTGGCAGCACTACGAGCAGTACTTC.

The sample holds a few counts of this clonotype. As DNA, the CDR3 is TGCAGCGCCGGCGGGCCTCTCGAGCAGTACTTC. Protein sequence: CSAGGPLEQYF. The gene calls are TRBV29-1 and TRBJ2-7, with a tentative D call TRBD2 (5 bases). Trimming pared 7 bases from V and 6 bases from J, leaving 13 bases between. The CDR3 is 11 amino acids. The germline CDR1 and CDR2 sequences are SQVTM and ANQGSEA.

The V call is TRBV6-4, the J call TRBJ2-3, with 13 bases fitting TRBD2. The junction had 9 bases not matched to a gene; V was cut back by 5 bases and J by 4 bases. Germline CDR1 reads MRHNA; CDR2 reads SNTAGT. The CDR3 consists of 17 residues. The CDR3 region is CASSPGTSGNLADTQYF. The DNA of the CDR3 is TGTGCCAGCAGTCCCGGGACTAGCGGGAATTTGGCAGATACGCAGTATTTT.

This clonotype has more than one count but fewer than ten. The rearrangement joins TRBV6-5 to TRBJ2-4, with D possibly TRBD2 on 5 matching bases. V gave up 5 bases and J gave up 5 bases, with 10 bases separating them. Germline CDR1 MNHEY, CDR2 SVGAGI. This CDR3 spans 13 amino acids. CDR3 protein: CASSSGQQNIQYF. The CDR3 DNA reads TGTGCCAGCAGTAGCGGCCAGCAAAACATTCAGTACTTC.

The CDR3 DNA reads as TGTGCCAGCAGCTTACGAGCGGGACTTACAGATACGCAGTATTTT. Amino acids: CASSLRAGLTDTQYF. The chain recombines TRBV7-2 with TRBJ2-3; 7 bases are shared with TRBD2. Per the germline V gene, CDR1 is SGHTA and CDR2 is FQGNSA. CDR3 length: 15 amino acids. V lost 2 bases and J lost 3; bases outside the gene matches: 5.